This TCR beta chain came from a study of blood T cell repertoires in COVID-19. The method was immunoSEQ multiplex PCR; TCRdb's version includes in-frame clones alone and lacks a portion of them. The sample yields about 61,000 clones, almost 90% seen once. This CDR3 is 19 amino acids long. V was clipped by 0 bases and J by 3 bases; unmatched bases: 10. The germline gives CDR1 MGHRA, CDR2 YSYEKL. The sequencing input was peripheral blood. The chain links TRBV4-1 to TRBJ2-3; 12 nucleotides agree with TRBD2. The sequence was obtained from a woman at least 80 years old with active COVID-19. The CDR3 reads CASSQEPPLLAGGTDTQYF. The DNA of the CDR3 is TGCGCCAGCAGCCAAGAGCCCCCTCTACTAGCGGGGGGAACAGATACGCAGTATTTT.